The 10 T cell receptor beta chains in this list originate from one sample, sequenced in a study of radiotherapy plus CTLA-4 blockade in lung cancer. Clones were sequenced by immunoSEQ multiplex PCR, and TCRdb holds only the in-frame ones, with some missing. The table lists fewer than 85,000 clones, around 90% of them singletons. Sequenced material: peripheral blood, taken from a patient treated with radiotherapy plus ipilimumab. The receptors were gathered from a human donor with non-small cell lung cancer who had stable disease on radiotherapy plus ipilimumab.

The chain uses TRBV6-1 and TRBJ2-6; D might be TRBD1 (5 bases). This CDR3 region has 15 residues. Germline V CDR1 and CDR2: MNHNS, SASEGT. Trimming cost V 5 bases and J 4 bases, with 12 bases left between them. In DNA, the CDR3 is TGTGCCAGCAGTAAATTGGGGCCCGGGGCCAACGTCCTGACTTTC. Its protein product is CASSKLGPGANVLTF.

J is TRBJ1-5 and V is TRBV6-1, with D unresolved. Deletions cut 4 bases from V and 5 bases from J, with 9 bases between. From germline, CDR1 is MNHNS and CDR2 SASEGT. This CDR3 is 13 amino acids long. The CDR3 is CASSADGYQPQHF. CDR3 bases: TGTGCCAGCAGTGCGGACGGCTATCAGCCCCAGCATTTT.

The rearrangement uses TRBV9 and TRBJ2-1; D gene ambiguous. Trimming removed 3 bases at V and 6 bases at J, with 10 bases between. The germline CDR1 and CDR2 sequences are SGDLS and YYNGEE. The CDR3 is 13 amino acids. This CDR3 reads CASSGYGGNEQFF. CDR3 coding DNA: TGTGCCAGCAGCGGCTATGGTGGCAATGAGCAGTTCTTC.

J is TRBJ2-5 and V is TRBV6-5, with 7 bases fitting TRBD2. Unmatched junction bases numbered 7, after V lost 5 bases and J lost 4 bases. Per the germline V gene, CDR1 is MNHEY and CDR2 is SVGAGI. There are 14 residues in the CDR3. In DNA form, the CDR3 reads TGTGCCAGCAGTACCCCGGGGGGAGGAGAGACCCAGTACTTC. This sequence encodes CASSTPGGGETQYF.

V gene TRBV5-1 combines with J gene TRBJ2-7; 7 bases match TRBD1. Trimming removed 4 bases from V and 4 bases from J; junction bases left unmatched: 8. Looked up from germline, CDR1 is SGHRS and CDR2 is YFSETQ. The CDR3 length is 14 residues. CDR3 amino acids: CASSLDRVEYEQYF. The CDR3 DNA sequence: TGCGCCAGCAGCCTCGACAGGGTTGAATACGAGCAGTACTTC. The full variable domain, its missing parts supplied by reference TRBV5-1 and TRBJ2-7, is KAGVTQTPRYLIKTRGQQVTLSCSPISGHRSVSWYQQTPGQGLQFLFEYFSETQRNKGNFPGRFSGRQFSNSRSEMNVSTLELGDSALYLCASSLDRVEYEQYFGPGTRLTVT.

This rearrangement joins TRBV7-9 to TRBJ2-7; either TRBD1 or TRBD2 may fit D (5 bases each). This CDR3 has 13 residues. The germline CDR1 and CDR2 sequences are SEHNR and FQNEAQ (reference sequence). V was cut by 7 bases and J by 2 bases, with 12 bases left in between. The CDR3 sequence: CASTLSGPYEQYF. The DNA of the CDR3 is TGTGCCAGCACCCTATCGGGGCCCTACGAGCAGTACTTC. The complete variable domain, with remaining parts taken from reference TRBV7-9 and TRBJ2-7, reads DTGVSQNPRHKITKRGQNVTFRCDPISEHNRLYWYRQTLGQGPEFLTYFQNEAQLEKSRLLSDRFSAERPKGSFSTLEIQRTEQGDSAMYLCASTLSGPYEQYFGPGTRLTVT.

The V call is TRBV6-1, the J call TRBJ1-6; D unresolved. Germline V CDR1 and CDR2: MNHNS, SASEGT. Between the trimmed V and J ends, which lost 2 bases and 9 bases, there was a span of 17 bases. The CDR3 covers 16 residues. In DNA form, the CDR3 reads TGTGCCAGCAGTGAAACTATGACCCTCGCGCGTTCACCCCTCCACTTT. Its translation: CASSETMTLARSPLHF.

The chain carries TRBV11-2 and TRBJ2-7; 12 bases match TRBD2. Trimming at V came to 5 bases and at J to 9 bases, leaving 11 bases not matched to a gene. The CDR3 has 15 residues. The germline CDR1 and CDR2 sequences are SGHAT and FQNNGV. The DNA of the CDR3 is TGTGCCAGCAGCCCAAGGCTACTAGCGGGAGGCAGGCAGTACTTC. Protein product: CASSPRLLAGGRQYF.

Points on this clone: A read error may account for a junction end that differs from germline. The CDR3 DNA reads TGTGCCAGCAGCTTTTTTCAGGGTGCTTCCTACGAGCAGCACTTC. Its translation: CASSFFQGASYEQHF. This chain joins TRBV5-4 and TRBJ2-7; tentatively, D is TRBD1 (5 bases). Germline V gene sequence: CDR1 SGHNT, CDR2 YYREEE (reference sequence). CDR3 size: 15 residues.

The chain combines TRBV27 with TRBJ1-2; TRBD1 aligns across 7 bases. This CDR3 has 14 residues. CDR1 and CDR2 (germline): MNHEY, SMNVEV (reference sequence). Trimming cost V 7 bases and J 6 bases; bases outside gene matches: 11. The CDR3 sequence is CASKPMEGADGYTF. The DNA for the CDR3 is TGTGCCAGCAAACCCATGGAGGGGGCGGATGGCTACACCTTC.